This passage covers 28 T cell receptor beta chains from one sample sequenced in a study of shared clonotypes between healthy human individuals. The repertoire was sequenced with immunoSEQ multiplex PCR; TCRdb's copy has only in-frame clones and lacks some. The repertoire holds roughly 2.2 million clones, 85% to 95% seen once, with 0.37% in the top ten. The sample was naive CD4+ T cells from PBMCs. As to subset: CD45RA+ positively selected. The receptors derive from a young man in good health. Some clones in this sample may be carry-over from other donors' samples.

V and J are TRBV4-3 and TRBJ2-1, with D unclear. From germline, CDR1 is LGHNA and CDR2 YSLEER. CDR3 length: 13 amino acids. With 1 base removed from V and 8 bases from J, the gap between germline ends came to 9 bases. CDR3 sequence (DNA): TGCGCCAGCAGCCAAGGGTGGAACCATGAGCAGTTCTTC. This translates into CASSQGWNHEQFF.

The CDR3 DNA sequence: TGTGCCAGCTGGGAGAGTGATACAGATACGCAGTATTTT. Amino acid sequence: CASWESDTDTQYF. The gene calls are TRBV6-1 and TRBJ2-3; a weak D match, TRBD2 (5 bases). The V and J ends lost 8 bases and 3 bases respectively, with 12 bases between them. CDR1 and CDR2 (germline): MNHNS, SASEGT. This CDR3 is built from 13 residues.

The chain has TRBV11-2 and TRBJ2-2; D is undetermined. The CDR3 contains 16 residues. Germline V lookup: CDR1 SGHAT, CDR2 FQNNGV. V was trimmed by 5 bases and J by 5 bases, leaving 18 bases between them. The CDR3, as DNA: TGTGCCAGCAGCCTACAACCCCAGATAGGGACCGGGGAGCTGTTTTTT. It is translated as CASSLQPQIGTGELFF.

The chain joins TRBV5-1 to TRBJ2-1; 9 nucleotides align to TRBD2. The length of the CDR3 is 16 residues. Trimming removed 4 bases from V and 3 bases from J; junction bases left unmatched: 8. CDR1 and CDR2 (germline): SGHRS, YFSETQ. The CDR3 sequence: CASSTGHSGGYNEQFF. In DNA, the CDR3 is TGCGCCAGCAGCACCGGGCATAGCGGGGGCTACAATGAGCAGTTCTTC.

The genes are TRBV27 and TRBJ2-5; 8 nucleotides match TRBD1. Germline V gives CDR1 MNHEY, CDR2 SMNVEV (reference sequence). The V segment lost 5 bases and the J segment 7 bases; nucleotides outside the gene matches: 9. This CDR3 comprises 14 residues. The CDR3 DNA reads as TGTGCCAGCAGTGGGGGACAGGCCGGGGGGACCCAGTACTTC. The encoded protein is CASSGGQAGGTQYF.

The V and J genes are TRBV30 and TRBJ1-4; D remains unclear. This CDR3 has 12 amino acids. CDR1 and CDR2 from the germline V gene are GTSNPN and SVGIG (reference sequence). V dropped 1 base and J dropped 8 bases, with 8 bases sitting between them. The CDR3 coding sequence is TGTGCCTGGAGTGCCACTGAGGAAAAACTGTTTTTT. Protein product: CAWSATEEKLFF.

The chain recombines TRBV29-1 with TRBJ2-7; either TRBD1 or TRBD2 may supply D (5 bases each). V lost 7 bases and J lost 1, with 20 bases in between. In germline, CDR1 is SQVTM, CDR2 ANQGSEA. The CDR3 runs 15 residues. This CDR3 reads CSAQTWGRSSYEQYF. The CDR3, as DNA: TGCAGCGCTCAGACATGGGGACGAAGTTCCTACGAGCAGTACTTC.

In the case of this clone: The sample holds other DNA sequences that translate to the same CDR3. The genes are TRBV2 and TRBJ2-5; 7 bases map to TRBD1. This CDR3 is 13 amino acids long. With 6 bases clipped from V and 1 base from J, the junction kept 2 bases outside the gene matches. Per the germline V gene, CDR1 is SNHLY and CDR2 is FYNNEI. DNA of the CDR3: TGTGCCAGCAGAAGGGACAGCCAAGAGACCCAGTACTTC. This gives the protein CASRRDSQETQYF.

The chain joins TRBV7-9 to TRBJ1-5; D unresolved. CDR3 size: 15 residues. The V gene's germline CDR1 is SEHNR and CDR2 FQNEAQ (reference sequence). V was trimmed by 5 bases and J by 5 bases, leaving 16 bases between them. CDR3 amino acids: CASSQLDPQYQPQHF. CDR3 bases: TGTGCCAGCAGCCAACTGGACCCGCAGTATCAGCCCCAGCATTTT.

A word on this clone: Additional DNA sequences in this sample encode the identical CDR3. CDR3 bases: TGTGCCAGCTCAGCGGGAAACTATGGCTACACCTTC. This translates into CASSAGNYGYTF. The chain carries TRBV28 and TRBJ1-2; D not resolved. Germline loops: CDR1 MDHEN, CDR2 SYDVKM. Trimming stripped 8 bases from V and 2 bases from J, with 9 bases between. The CDR3 has 12 amino acids.

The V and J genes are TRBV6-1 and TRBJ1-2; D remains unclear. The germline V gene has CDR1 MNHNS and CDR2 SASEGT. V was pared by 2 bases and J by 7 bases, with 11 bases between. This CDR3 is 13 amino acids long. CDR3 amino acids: CASSEYFGVGYTF. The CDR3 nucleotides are TGTGCCAGCAGTGAATATTTTGGGGTTGGCTACACCTTC.

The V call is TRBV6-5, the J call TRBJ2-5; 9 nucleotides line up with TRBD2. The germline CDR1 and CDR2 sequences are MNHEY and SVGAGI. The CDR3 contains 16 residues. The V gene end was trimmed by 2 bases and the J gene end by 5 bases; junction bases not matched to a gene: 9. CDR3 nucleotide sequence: TGTGCCAGCAGTTACGGCGGGAGGGCCGGGTCGGAGACCCAGTACTTC. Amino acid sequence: CASSYGGRAGSETQYF.

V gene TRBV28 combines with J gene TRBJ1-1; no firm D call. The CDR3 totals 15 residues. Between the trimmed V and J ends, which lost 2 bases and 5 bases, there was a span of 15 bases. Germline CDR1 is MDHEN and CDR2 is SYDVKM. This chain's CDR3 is CASSLISRGGTEAFF. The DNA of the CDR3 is TGTGCCAGCAGTTTAATATCCCGGGGAGGAACTGAAGCTTTCTTT. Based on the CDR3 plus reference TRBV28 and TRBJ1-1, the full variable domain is DVKVTQSSRYLVKRTGEKVFLECVQDMDHENMFWYRQDPGLGLRLIYFSYDVKMKEKGDIPEGYSVSREKKERFSLILESASTNQTSMYLCASSLISRGGTEAFFGQGTRLTVV.

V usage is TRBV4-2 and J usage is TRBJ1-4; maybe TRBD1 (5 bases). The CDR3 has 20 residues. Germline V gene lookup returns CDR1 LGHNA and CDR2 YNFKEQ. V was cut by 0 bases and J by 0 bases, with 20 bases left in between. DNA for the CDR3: TGTGCCAGCAGCCAAGATAGGATTCGCGCAGGGAGAACAACTAATGAAAAACTGTTTTTT. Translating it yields CASSQDRIRAGRTTNEKLFF.

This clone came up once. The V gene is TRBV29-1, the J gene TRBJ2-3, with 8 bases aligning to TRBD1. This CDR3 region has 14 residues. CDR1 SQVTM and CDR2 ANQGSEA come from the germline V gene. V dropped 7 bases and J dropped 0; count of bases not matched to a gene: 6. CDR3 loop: CSGTTGASTDTQYF. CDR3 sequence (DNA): TGCAGCGGAACGACAGGGGCGAGCACAGATACGCAGTATTTT.

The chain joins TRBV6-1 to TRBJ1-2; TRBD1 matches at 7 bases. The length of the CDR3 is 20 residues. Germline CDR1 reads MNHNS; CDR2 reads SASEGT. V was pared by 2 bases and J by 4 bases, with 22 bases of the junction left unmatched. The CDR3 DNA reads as TGTGCCAGCAGTGAAACCACCCCTACCGGGACAGCCCTGTATTCCTATGGCTACACCTTC. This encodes CASSETTPTGTALYSYGYTF.

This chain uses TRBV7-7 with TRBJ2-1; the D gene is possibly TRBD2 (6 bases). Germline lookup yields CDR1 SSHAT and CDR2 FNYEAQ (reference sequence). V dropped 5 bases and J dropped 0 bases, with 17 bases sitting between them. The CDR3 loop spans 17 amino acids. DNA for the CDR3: TGTGCCAGCAGCCCTTCCCCTAGCGTAGGCTCCTACAATGAGCAGTTCTTC. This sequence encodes CASSPSPSVGSYNEQFF.

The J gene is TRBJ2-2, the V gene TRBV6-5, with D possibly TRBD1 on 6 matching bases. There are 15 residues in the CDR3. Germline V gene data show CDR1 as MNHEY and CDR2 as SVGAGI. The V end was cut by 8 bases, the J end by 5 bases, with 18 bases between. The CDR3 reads CASSGGLAFTGELFF. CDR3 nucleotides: TGTGCCAGCTCTGGGGGCCTCGCCTTTACCGGGGAGCTGTTTTTT.

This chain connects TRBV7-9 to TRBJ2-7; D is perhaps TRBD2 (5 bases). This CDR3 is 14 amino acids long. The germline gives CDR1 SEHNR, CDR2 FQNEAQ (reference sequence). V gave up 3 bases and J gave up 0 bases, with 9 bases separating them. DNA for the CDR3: TGTGCCAGCAGCTTTTCCGGGAACTCCTACGAGCAGTACTTC. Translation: CASSFSGNSYEQYF.

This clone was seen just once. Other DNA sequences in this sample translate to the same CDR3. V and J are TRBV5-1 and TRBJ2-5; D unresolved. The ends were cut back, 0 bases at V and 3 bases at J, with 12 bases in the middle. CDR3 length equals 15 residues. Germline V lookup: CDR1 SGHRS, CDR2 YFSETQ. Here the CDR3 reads CASSLAGSGEETQYF. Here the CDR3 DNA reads TGCGCCAGCAGCTTGGCCGGGTCGGGTGAAGAGACCCAGTACTTC.

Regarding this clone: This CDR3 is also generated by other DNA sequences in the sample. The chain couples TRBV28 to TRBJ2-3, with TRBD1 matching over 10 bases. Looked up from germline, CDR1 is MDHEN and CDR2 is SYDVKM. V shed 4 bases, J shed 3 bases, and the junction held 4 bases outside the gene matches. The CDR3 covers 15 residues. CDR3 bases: TGTGCCAGCAGTTCGCCGGGACAGGGGACAGATACGCAGTATTTT. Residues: CASSSPGQGTDTQYF.

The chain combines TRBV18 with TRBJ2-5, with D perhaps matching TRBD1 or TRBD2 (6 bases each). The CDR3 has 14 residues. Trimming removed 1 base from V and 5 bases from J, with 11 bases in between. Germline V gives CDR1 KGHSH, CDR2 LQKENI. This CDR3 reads CASSPRQEGETQYF. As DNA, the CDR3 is TGTGCCAGCTCACCACGACAGGAGGGGGAGACCCAGTACTTC. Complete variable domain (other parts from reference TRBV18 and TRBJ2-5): NAGVMQNPRHLVRRRGQEARLRCSPMKGHSHVYWYRQLPEEGLKFMVYLQKENIIDESGMPKERFSAEFPKEGPSILRIQQVVRGDSAAYFCASSPRQEGETQYFGPGTRLLVL.

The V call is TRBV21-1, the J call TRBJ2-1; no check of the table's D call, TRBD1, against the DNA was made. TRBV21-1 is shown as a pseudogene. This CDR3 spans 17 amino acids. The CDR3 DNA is TGTGCCAGCAGCCCCCTCCGGACCGGGACAGGGGACAATGAGCAGTTCTTC. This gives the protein CASSPLRTGTGDNEQFF.

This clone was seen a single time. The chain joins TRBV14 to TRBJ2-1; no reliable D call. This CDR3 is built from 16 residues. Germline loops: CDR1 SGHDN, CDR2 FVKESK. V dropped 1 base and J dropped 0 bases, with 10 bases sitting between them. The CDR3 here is CASSQVPSPSYNEQFF. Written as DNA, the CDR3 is TGTGCCAGCAGCCAAGTCCCCTCCCCCTCCTACAATGAGCAGTTCTTC.

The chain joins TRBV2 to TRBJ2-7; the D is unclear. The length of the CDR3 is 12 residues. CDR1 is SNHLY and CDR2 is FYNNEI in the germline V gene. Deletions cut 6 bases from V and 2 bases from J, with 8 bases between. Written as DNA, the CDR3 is TGTGCCAGCAGCCTCGAGCCCTACGAGCAGTACTTC. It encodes CASSLEPYEQYF.

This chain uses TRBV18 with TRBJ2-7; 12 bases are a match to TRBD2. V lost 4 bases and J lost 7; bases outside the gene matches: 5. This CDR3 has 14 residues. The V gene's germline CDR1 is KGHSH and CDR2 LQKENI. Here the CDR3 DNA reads TGTGCCAGCTCACTCCTAGCGGGAGGGGATGAGCAGTACTTC. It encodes CASSLLAGGDEQYF.

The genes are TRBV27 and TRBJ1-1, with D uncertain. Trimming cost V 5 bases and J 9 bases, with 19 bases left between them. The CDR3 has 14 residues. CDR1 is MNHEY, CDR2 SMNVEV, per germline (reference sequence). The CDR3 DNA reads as TGTGCCAGCAGTCCCCGAGATTGGGAGGGAAAAGCTTTCTTT. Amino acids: CASSPRDWEGKAFF.

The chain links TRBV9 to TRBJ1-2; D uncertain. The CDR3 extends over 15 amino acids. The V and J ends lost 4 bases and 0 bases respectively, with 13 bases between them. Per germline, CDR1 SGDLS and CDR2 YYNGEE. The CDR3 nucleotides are TGTGCCAGCAGCCCTCAATTAAATTCTAACTATGGCTACACCTTC. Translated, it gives CASSPQLNSNYGYTF.